A single sample is the source of the 17 T cell receptor beta chains below, sequenced in a study of blood T cell repertoires in COVID-19. Clones were read by immunoSEQ multiplex PCR, and TCRdb kept only the in-frame ones, dropping some. The sample lists around 340,000 clones; around nine tenths were seen once. The sample was PBMCs or T cells enriched from blood (not recorded which). These receptors originate from a woman under 40 who had been exposed to COVID-19.

The rearrangement links TRBV29-1 to TRBJ2-3, with TRBD2 matching 9 bases. J was trimmed by 4 bases and V by 6 bases; bases with no gene match: 14. CDR1 and CDR2 from the germline V gene are SQVTM and ANQGSEA. This CDR3 region has 16 residues. The CDR3 bases are TGCAGCGTGGAGACGCTAGCGGGATCGGTGGCAGATACGCAGTATTTT. It yields the protein CSVETLAGSVADTQYF.

For the CDR3, the DNA is TGCGCCAGCAGTGTTGGCCTAGCGGGGACGAGCTCCTACGAGCAGTACTTC. Translation gives CASSVGLAGTSSYEQYF. V and J are TRBV10-1 and TRBJ2-7, with TRBD2 matching over 9 bases. Germline CDR1 and CDR2: WNHNN and SYGVQD (reference sequence). Trimming removed 4 bases from V and 0 bases from J; junction bases left unmatched: 10. This CDR3 is built from 17 residues.

The rearrangement links TRBV12-3 or TRBV12-4 to TRBJ2-1; the match to TRBD2 covers 12 bases. With V trimmed by 8 bases and J by 12 bases, 5 bases remained unmatched. The CDR3 runs 12 residues. CDR3: CASLTSGSRQFF. Here the CDR3 DNA reads TGTGCCAGCTTGACTAGCGGGAGCCGGCAGTTCTTC.

The V call is TRBV7-8, the J call TRBJ2-7; tentative D call: TRBD2 (7 bases). Germline CDR1 and CDR2: SGHVS and FQNEAQ. CDR3 length equals 15 residues. Trimming removed 1 base from V and 3 bases from J, with 13 bases in between. The CDR3 spells CASSLEGGGSYEQYF. DNA of the CDR3: TGTGCCAGCAGCTTAGAGGGGGGAGGGAGCTACGAGCAGTACTTC.

This chain joins TRBV19 and TRBJ2-1, with D perhaps matching TRBD2 (6 bases). V shed 6 bases and J shed 0 bases, with 12 bases lying between them. The CDR3 sequence is 15 residues long. Looked up from germline, CDR1 is LNHDA and CDR2 is SQIVND (reference sequence). The CDR3: CASRRGISSYNEQFF. The CDR3 nucleotides are TGTGCCAGTAGACGGGGGATTAGCTCCTACAATGAGCAGTTCTTC.

V gene TRBV7-3 combines with J gene TRBJ2-3, with 7 positions matching TRBD2. The V segment lost 4 bases and the J segment 6 bases; nucleotides outside the gene matches: 7. The germline V gene has CDR1 SGHTA and CDR2 FQGTGA. The CDR3 spans 14 residues. CDR3 region: CASSSGGPTDTQYF. The CDR3 bases are TGTGCCAGCAGCTCGGGGGGACCGACGGATACGCAGTATTTT.

The chain joins TRBV12-3 or TRBV12-4 to TRBJ1-2; D unclear. The CDR3 consists of 13 residues. V gave up 5 bases and J gave up 2 bases, with 9 bases separating them. The CDR3 sequence: CASSLLSNYGYTF. DNA of the CDR3: TGTGCCAGCAGTCTTTTGAGCAACTATGGCTACACCTTC.

The rearrangement joins TRBV28 to TRBJ1-5, with D possibly matching TRBD1 (5 bases). V gave up 1 base and J gave up 4 bases, with 8 bases separating them. Germline CDR1 MDHEN, CDR2 SYDVKM. CDR3 length: 14 amino acids. The CDR3 is CASSLSRVNQPQHF. The CDR3 DNA follows: TGTGCCAGCAGTTTATCCAGGGTTAATCAGCCCCAGCATTTT.

V gene TRBV2 combines with J gene TRBJ2-7; 8 bases are a match to TRBD1. The ends lost 7 bases at V and 6 bases at J; junction bases unmatched: 8. The CDR3 sequence is 13 residues long. Germline loops: CDR1 SNHLY, CDR2 FYNNEI. CDR3 protein: CASIADRELEQYF. The CDR3 region has the DNA TGTGCCAGCATCGCGGACAGGGAACTCGAGCAGTACTTC.

Of note for this clone: Other nucleotide sequences from this sample produce the same CDR3. J is TRBJ2-7 and V is TRBV5-1; 10 bases match TRBD1. Germline V lookup: CDR1 SGHRS, CDR2 YFSETQ. The CDR3 has 14 residues. With 2 bases clipped from V and 5 bases from J, the junction kept 4 bases outside the gene matches. CDR3 bases: TGCGCCAGCAGCTTCCGGGACAGGGGCGACGAGCAGTACTTC. It encodes CASSFRDRGDEQYF.

This clone occurred once. This chain links TRBV27 with TRBJ1-6; D ambiguous. The germline V gene has CDR1 MNHEY and CDR2 SMNVEV (reference sequence). The CDR3 spans 12 residues. V was pared by 6 bases and J by 12 bases, with 12 bases between. CDR3 bases: TGTGCCAGCAGCTCATACATTGGACCCCTCCACTTT. This codes for CASSSYIGPLHF.

The CDR3 is CASPDSSGNTIYF. As DNA, the CDR3 is TGTGCCTCCCCAGATTCCTCTGGAAACACCATATATTTT. This chain connects TRBV30 to TRBJ1-3, with unresolved D. Trimming removed 7 bases at V and 0 bases at J, with 10 bases between. Germline lookup yields CDR1 GTSNPN and CDR2 SVGIG (reference sequence). The CDR3 sequence is 13 residues long.

The V and J genes are TRBV28 and TRBJ2-3, with 10 bases fitting TRBD2. From germline, CDR1 is MDHEN and CDR2 SYDVKM. This CDR3 comprises 17 residues. After removal of 10 bases from V and 2 bases from J, the junction contained 15 bases not matched to a gene. The CDR3 region is CATSSPTSGVYTDTQYF. CDR3 DNA sequence: TGTGCCACCTCCTCCCCAACTAGCGGGGTTTACACAGATACGCAGTATTTT.

The chain links TRBV28 to TRBJ2-7; maybe TRBD1 (5 bases). Deletions cut 6 bases from V and 5 bases from J, with 14 bases between. CDR1 MDHEN and CDR2 SYDVKM come from the germline V gene. This CDR3 spans 13 amino acids. Written as DNA, the CDR3 is TGTGCCAGCAGGGCGGACACGGCCAACGAGCAGTACTTC. The encoded protein is CASRADTANEQYF.

The chain is built from TRBV28 and TRBJ2-7, with 7 bases fitting TRBD1. CDR1 and CDR2 from the germline V gene are MDHEN and SYDVKM. The J segment lost 2 bases and the V segment lost 5 bases, leaving 9 bases of the junction unmatched. This CDR3 has 15 residues. The chain's CDR3 is CASSQHGTATYEQYF. Here the CDR3 DNA reads TGTGCCAGCAGTCAACACGGGACAGCCACCTACGAGCAGTACTTC.

The V call is TRBV19, the J call TRBJ2-1; D may be TRBD1 (6 bases). The CDR3 spans 13 residues. V lost 5 bases and J 9 bases, leaving 14 bases between the germline ends. CDR1 and CDR2 from the germline V gene are LNHDA and SQIVND (reference sequence). The DNA of the CDR3 is TGTGCCAGTAGTCTCTACAGGGATGGTGAGCAGTTCTTC. This gives the protein CASSLYRDGEQFF.

The V and J genes are TRBV30 and TRBJ1-1, with 7 bases fitting TRBD1. The V gene end was trimmed by 2 bases and the J gene end by 11 bases; junction bases not matched to a gene: 8. The CDR3 spans 12 residues. CDR1 and CDR2 from the germline V gene are GTSNPN and SVGIG (reference sequence). The CDR3 protein is CAWSIQGVRAFF. CDR3 coding DNA: TGTGCCTGGAGTATTCAGGGGGTCCGGGCTTTCTTT.